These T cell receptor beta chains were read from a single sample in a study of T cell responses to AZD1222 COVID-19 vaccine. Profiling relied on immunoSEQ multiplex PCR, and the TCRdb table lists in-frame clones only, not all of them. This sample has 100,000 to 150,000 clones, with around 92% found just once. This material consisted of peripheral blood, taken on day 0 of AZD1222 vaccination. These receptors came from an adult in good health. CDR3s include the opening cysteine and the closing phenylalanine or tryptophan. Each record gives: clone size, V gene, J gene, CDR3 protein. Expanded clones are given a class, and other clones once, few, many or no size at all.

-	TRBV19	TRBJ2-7	CASSLGGIEQYF
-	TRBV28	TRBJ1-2	CASSFRQSYGYTF
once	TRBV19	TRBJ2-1	CASSQNGGLKGNEQFF
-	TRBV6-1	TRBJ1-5	CASSEDRVSRQPQHF
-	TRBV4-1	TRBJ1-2	CASSQAAANYGYTF
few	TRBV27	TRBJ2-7	CASTVASGSSYEQYF
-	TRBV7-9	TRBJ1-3	CASSFSEGPWDTIYF
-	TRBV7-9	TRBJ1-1	CASSLGGASVLGSSFF
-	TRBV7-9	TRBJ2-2	CASSLPGQGALTGELFF
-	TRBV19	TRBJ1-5	CASSMGSGMGNQPQHF
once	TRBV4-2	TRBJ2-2	CASSPGTGNTGELFF
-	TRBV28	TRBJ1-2	CASSLVRVRGYTF
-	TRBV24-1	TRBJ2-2	CATRWTSGRPGTGELFF